This T cell receptor beta chain was captured in a study of T cells in Graves' hyperthyroidism and ophthalmopathy. An absence of ophthalmopathy progression within 18 months meant stable Graves' hyperthyroidism. The CDR3 is made up of 13 amino acids. The germline V gene encodes CDR1 SGHVS and CDR2 FNYEAQ. V lost 7 bases, J lost 3 bases, and 6 bases stayed unmatched. The CDR3 regions of TCR beta were amplified from RNA transcripts. Initially, a first-round RT-PCR of the TCR CDR3 employed the HTBI primer set. TCRdb reprocessed the multiplex PCR reads via MiXCR and lists one record per CDR3 protein. The top ten hold roughly 30% of the sample, which has 700,000 to 850,000 distinct CDR3 sequences, about 35% seen once.

This receptor was obtained from a woman aged 40 to 50 with Graves' hyperthyroidism. The chain recombines TRBV7-6 with TRBJ2-7, with 7 positions matching TRBD2. The source material was blood. Here the CDR3 DNA reads TGTGCCAGCACCCCGGGGGGAGTCTACGAGCAGTACTTC. It translates to CASTPGGVYEQYF.